A single sample gave rise to the 27 T cell receptor beta chains below, sequenced in a study of cytomegalovirus exposure and HLA in healthy donors. PCR was performed using 60 Vbeta and 13 Jbeta primers. Sequencing used immunoSEQ multiplex PCR; TCRdb keeps in-frame clones, though not all of them. This repertoire shows approximately 150,000 clones, around 85% found once; its top ten account for 1% to 1.5%. Sequencing was done on a sample of PBMCs. The source of these receptors is a man aged 45-65 years in good health and CMV-seropositive.

In its sample, this clone was seen a few times. This sequence joins TRBV29-1 and TRBJ2-5, with TRBD1 as a possible D gene (5 bases). Germline CDR1 and CDR2: SQVTM and ANQGSEA. The CDR3 runs 16 residues. Trimming pared 0 bases from V and 2 bases from J, leaving 16 bases between. The CDR3 DNA sequence: TGCAGCGTTGAAGATCTTTGGGGCCGAAATCAAGAGACCCAGTACTTC. Protein: CSVEDLWGRNQETQYF.

V gene TRBV15 combines with J gene TRBJ2-1; the match to TRBD2 covers 7 bases. J lost 1 base, V lost 2 bases, and 2 bases had no gene match. Germline V CDR1 and CDR2: LNHNV, YYDKDF (reference sequence). This CDR3 is built from 15 residues. The CDR3 protein is CATSRQRDSYNEQFF. The CDR3 coding sequence is TGTGCCACCAGCAGACAGCGGGATTCCTACAATGAGCAGTTCTTC.

The V call is TRBV5-1, the J call TRBJ1-3, with 7 bases that match TRBD1. The CDR3 sequence is 17 residues long. Germline V lookup: CDR1 SGHRS, CDR2 YFSETQ. The trim removed 1 base at V and 4 bases at J, leaving 11 bases unmatched. CDR3 residues: CASSLRDRAQGGNTIYF. The DNA of the CDR3 is TGCGCCAGCAGCTTGCGCGACAGGGCCCAGGGAGGAAACACCATATATTTT.

The CDR3 coding sequence is TGTGCCACCAGCAGAGATGGGGCAGGGAGAACTAGCGTGCCCTACGAGCAGTACTTC. Its translation is CATSRDGAGRTSVPYEQYF. This chain connects TRBV15 to TRBJ2-7; TRBD2 aligns across 7 bases. V lost 0 bases, J lost 2 bases, and 16 bases stayed unmatched. Looked up from germline, CDR1 is LNHNV and CDR2 is YYDKDF (reference sequence). The CDR3 extends over 19 amino acids.

The sample holds one count of this clone. The CDR3 region is CASSLDRRNTEAFF. CDR3 DNA: TGTGCCAGCAGCTTAGACAGGAGGAACACTGAAGCTTTCTTT. V is TRBV7-2 and J is TRBJ1-1, with a possible D match to TRBD1 (5 bases). This CDR3 has 14 amino acids. Germline CDR1 reads SGHTA; CDR2 reads FQGNSA. Between the trimmed V and J ends, which lost 1 base and 1 base, there was a span of 7 bases.

This chain links TRBV4-1 with TRBJ1-1; 12 nucleotides line up with TRBD1. Per the germline V gene, CDR1 is MGHRA and CDR2 is YSYEKL. V was pared by 5 bases and J by 6 bases, with 22 bases of the junction left unmatched. The CDR3 has 20 residues. In DNA form, the CDR3 reads TGCGCCAGCAGCTTCCGGGGCCGGGACAGGGGGCGCGGAGGTTGGGCTGAAGCTTTCTTT. This sequence encodes CASSFRGRDRGRGGWAEAFF.

This chain connects TRBV10-1 to TRBJ2-6, with 9 bases matching TRBD1. The V gene's germline CDR1 is WNHNN and CDR2 SYGVQD (reference sequence). J lost 0 bases, V lost 2 bases, and 2 bases had no gene match. This CDR3 region has 17 residues. In DNA, the CDR3 is TGCGCCAGCAGTGAGGGGACAGGGTCCTCTGGGGCCAACGTCCTGACTTTC. Its protein is CASSEGTGSSGANVLTF.

This rearrangement joins TRBV19 to TRBJ1-2, with 7 bases that match TRBD1. The V and J ends lost 5 bases and 2 bases, in that order; junction bases with no gene match: 8. Germline V gene sequence: CDR1 LNHDA, CDR2 SQIVND (reference sequence). CDR3 size: 15 residues. The chain's CDR3 is CASSLGGGTNYGYTF. In DNA form, the CDR3 reads TGTGCCAGTAGTCTAGGAGGGGGCACAAACTATGGCTACACCTTC.

In DNA, the CDR3 is TGTGCCAGCAAACATGGCGGGACAGGGTTTCAGCCCCAGCATTTT. The encoded protein is CASKHGGTGFQPQHF. The chain employs TRBV28 and TRBJ1-5, with 9 bases identical to TRBD1. This CDR3 comprises 15 residues. CDR1 and CDR2 (germline): MDHEN, SYDVKM. Trimming at V came to 7 bases and at J to 6 bases, leaving 10 bases not matched to a gene.

This rearrangement joins TRBV15 to TRBJ1-4, with D unresolved. This CDR3 spans 15 amino acids. Germline V gives CDR1 LNHNV, CDR2 YYDKDF (reference sequence). V lost 1 base to trimming and J lost 8 bases, with 14 bases between them. CDR3 bases: TGTGCCACCAGCAGAGGCGCCTCACAGCTAGAAAAACTGTTTTTT. Translated, it gives CATSRGASQLEKLFF.

The chain carries TRBV30 and TRBJ2-7; 8 bases fit TRBD1. The CDR3 contains 15 residues. Germline CDR1 GTSNPN, CDR2 SVGIG (reference sequence). The V and J ends lost 7 bases and 2 bases, in that order; junction bases with no gene match: 13. The CDR3 loop is CAFNGQGGPPYEQYF. The CDR3 nucleotides are TGTGCCTTCAACGGACAGGGAGGCCCTCCCTACGAGCAGTACTTC.

The V call is TRBV28, the J call TRBJ1-5; a possible D gene is TRBD1 (5 bases). This CDR3 has 15 residues. CDR1 is MDHEN, CDR2 SYDVKM, per germline. V lost 6 bases to trimming and J lost 3 bases, with 15 bases between them. DNA for the CDR3: TGTGCCAGCAGCCCCCCAGGGTCCCACAATCAGCCCCAGCATTTT. Protein: CASSPPGSHNQPQHF.

This sequence joins TRBV9 and TRBJ2-5, with 8 bases that match TRBD1. CDR3 size: 16 residues. The V gene end was trimmed by 0 bases and the J gene end by 4 bases; junction bases not matched to a gene: 8. In germline, CDR1 is SGDLS, CDR2 YYNGEE. Written as DNA, the CDR3 is TGTGCCAGCAGCGTAGATCTCGGACAGGGCTCAGAGACCCAGTACTTC. Translating gives CASSVDLGQGSETQYF.

V and J are TRBV28 and TRBJ1-6; D remains ambiguous. Germline V gene data show CDR1 as MDHEN and CDR2 as SYDVKM. V shed 5 bases and J shed 8 bases, with 10 bases lying between them. CDR3 length: 13 residues. Here the CDR3 DNA reads TGTGCCAGCAGTAGAGAGGCAGATTCACCCCTCCACTTT. Translated, it gives CASSREADSPLHF.

The chain combines TRBV19 with TRBJ1-4, with D tentatively TRBD1 (5 bases). Germline-derived CDR1 and CDR2 are LNHDA and SQIVND (reference sequence). This CDR3 comprises 13 residues. The V and J ends lost 5 bases and 8 bases respectively, with 12 bases between them. The CDR3 coding sequence is TGTGCCAGTAGTCGGGCAGGGATGGAAAAACTGTTTTTT. Amino acids: CASSRAGMEKLFF.

V and J are TRBV18 and TRBJ1-1; 7 nucleotides match TRBD1. V dropped 5 bases and J dropped 8; count of bases not matched to a gene: 8. The CDR3 has 13 residues. Germline V gives CDR1 KGHSH, CDR2 LQKENI. The CDR3, as DNA: TGTGCCAGCTCATCGACAGGGAGCACGGAAGCTTTCTTT. Protein: CASSSTGSTEAFF.

The DNA of the CDR3 is TGCGCCAGCAGCCCCCCAGGGGTAAGCACCGGGGAGCTGTTTTTT. Protein: CASSPPGVSTGELFF. This chain links TRBV5-1 with TRBJ2-2; D perhaps matches TRBD1 (6 bases). The germline V gene has CDR1 SGHRS and CDR2 YFSETQ. The CDR3 contains 15 residues. The germline V and J ends were trimmed by 4 bases and 4 bases, with 14 bases remaining between them.

V is TRBV4-3 and J is TRBJ2-7; maybe TRBD1 (6 bases). In germline, CDR1 is LGHNA, CDR2 YSLEER. The CDR3 contains 15 residues. V was shortened by 1 base and J by 0 bases, with 10 bases between the two germline ends. The CDR3 loop reads CASSQGQADSYEQYF. In nucleotides, the CDR3 is TGCGCCAGCAGCCAAGGACAGGCGGACTCCTACGAGCAGTACTTC.

The V call is TRBV4-1, the J call TRBJ2-6; 8 bases line up with TRBD1. This CDR3 spans 18 amino acids. After removal of 4 bases from V and 1 base from J, the junction contained 9 bases not matched to a gene. Germline CDR1 and CDR2: MGHRA and YSYEKL. CDR3 amino acids: CASSRSGTGASGANVLTF. The CDR3 DNA sequence: TGCGCCAGCAGCCGCTCCGGGACAGGAGCTTCTGGGGCCAACGTCCTGACTTTC.

The chain is built from TRBV5-1 and TRBJ2-1, with 8 nucleotides matching TRBD1. V shed 4 bases, J shed 8 bases, and the junction held 8 bases outside the gene matches. The CDR3 contains 14 residues. Germline lookup yields CDR1 SGHRS and CDR2 YFSETQ. The CDR3 loop reads CASSLMTGVDEQFF. CDR3 nucleotide sequence: TGCGCCAGCAGCCTAATGACAGGGGTCGATGAGCAGTTCTTC.

The chain combines TRBV5-1 with TRBJ2-7; maybe TRBD1 (5 bases). Per germline, CDR1 SGHRS and CDR2 YFSETQ. The CDR3 contains 13 residues. Deletions cut 7 bases from V and 6 bases from J, with 17 bases between. The CDR3 DNA reads as TGCGCCAGCGGTCAGGACAAAACGGGCGAGCAGTACTTC. Protein: CASGQDKTGEQYF.

The chain combines TRBV6-6 with TRBJ1-2, with 7 nucleotides matching TRBD1. The CDR3 spans 14 residues. The V gene end was trimmed by 0 bases and the J gene end by 4 bases; junction bases not matched to a gene: 2. Germline V lookup: CDR1 MNHNY, CDR2 SVGAGI (reference sequence). The CDR3 loop is CASSYSTGRYGYTF. The CDR3 bases are TGTGCCAGCAGTTACTCGACAGGGCGCTATGGCTACACCTTC.

The V and J genes are TRBV28 and TRBJ2-7; TRBD2 is a possible D gene (5 bases). The CDR3 runs to 14 residues. The V end lost 2 bases, the J end lost 6 bases, and 14 bases lay between the germline ends. Germline CDR1 reads MDHEN; CDR2 reads SYDVKM. This chain's CDR3 is CASSLGWGAREQYF. DNA for the CDR3: TGTGCCAGCAGTTTAGGGTGGGGAGCACGCGAGCAGTACTTC.

This chain links TRBV5-5 with TRBJ2-3, with 11 nucleotides matching TRBD2. The CDR3 is 16 residues long. Trimming took 3 bases from V and 2 from J; bases not matched to a gene: 5. Per germline, CDR1 SGHKS and CDR2 YYEKEE (reference sequence). As DNA, the CDR3 is TGTGCCAGCAGCTCCGGGACTAGCGGACTCACAGATACGCAGTATTTT. Protein product: CASSSGTSGLTDTQYF.

V gene TRBV5-6 combines with J gene TRBJ2-3; 7 bases align to TRBD1. Germline V lookup: CDR1 SGHDT, CDR2 YYEEEE. V shed 4 bases and J 8 bases; nucleotides not matched to a gene: 10. The CDR3 runs to 14 residues. The CDR3 DNA reads as TGTGCCAGCAGCCTACAGGGGCCCGTGGGTACGCAGTATTTT. Translating gives CASSLQGPVGTQYF.

The chain couples TRBV7-8 to TRBJ1-2, with D possibly matching TRBD1 (6 bases). The CDR3 runs to 13 residues. V lost 3 bases, J lost 4 bases, and 9 bases lay in between. Germline V gene lookup returns CDR1 SGHVS and CDR2 FQNEAQ. CDR3 protein: CASSLQQGYGYTF. CDR3 nucleotide sequence: TGTGCCAGCAGCTTGCAACAGGGCTATGGCTACACCTTC.

This clone has more than one count but fewer than ten. The V gene is TRBV28, the J gene TRBJ1-4, with D possibly TRBD1 on 5 matching bases. V was pared by 1 base and J by 7 bases, with 10 bases between. CDR1 MDHEN and CDR2 SYDVKM come from the germline V gene. The CDR3 sequence is 14 residues long. The CDR3: CASSLSARVEKLFF. CDR3 nucleotides: TGTGCCAGCAGTTTATCGGCCAGGGTTGAAAAACTGTTTTTT.